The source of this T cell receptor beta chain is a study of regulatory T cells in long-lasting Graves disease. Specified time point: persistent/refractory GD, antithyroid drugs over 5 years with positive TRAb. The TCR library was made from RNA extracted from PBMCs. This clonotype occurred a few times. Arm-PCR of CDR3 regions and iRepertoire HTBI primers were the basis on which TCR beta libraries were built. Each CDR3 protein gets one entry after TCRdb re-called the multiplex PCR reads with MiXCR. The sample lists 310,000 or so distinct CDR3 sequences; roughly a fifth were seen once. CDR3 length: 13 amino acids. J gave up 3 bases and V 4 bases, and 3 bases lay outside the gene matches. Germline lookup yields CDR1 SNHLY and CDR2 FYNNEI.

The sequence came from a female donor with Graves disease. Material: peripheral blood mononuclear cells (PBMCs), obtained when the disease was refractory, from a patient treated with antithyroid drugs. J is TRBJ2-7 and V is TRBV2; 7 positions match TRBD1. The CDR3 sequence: CASSAQGVYEQYF. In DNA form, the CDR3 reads TGTGCCAGCAGTGCCCAGGGGGTCTACGAGCAGTACTTC.